This T cell receptor beta chain is from a study of blood T cell repertoires in COVID-19. Here immunoSEQ multiplex PCR was the method, and the copy in TCRdb shows in-frame clones only, minus some. The sample has some 300,000 clones; 85% to 90% are singletons. Deletions cut 4 bases from V and 3 bases from J, with 24 bases between. Germline CDR1 is GTSNPN and CDR2 is SVGIG (reference sequence). This CDR3 has 18 residues. The sample was peripheral blood. The V call is TRBV30, the J call TRBJ1-4, with D possibly TRBD1 on 6 matching bases. This TCR was sampled from a woman between 40 and 55 years old with COVID-19, enrolled during active disease. The chain's CDR3 is CAWNQAVGGGLPNEKLFF. In DNA form, the CDR3 reads TGTGCCTGGAACCAAGCGGTAGGGGGTGGCCTTCCTAATGAAAAACTGTTTTTT.